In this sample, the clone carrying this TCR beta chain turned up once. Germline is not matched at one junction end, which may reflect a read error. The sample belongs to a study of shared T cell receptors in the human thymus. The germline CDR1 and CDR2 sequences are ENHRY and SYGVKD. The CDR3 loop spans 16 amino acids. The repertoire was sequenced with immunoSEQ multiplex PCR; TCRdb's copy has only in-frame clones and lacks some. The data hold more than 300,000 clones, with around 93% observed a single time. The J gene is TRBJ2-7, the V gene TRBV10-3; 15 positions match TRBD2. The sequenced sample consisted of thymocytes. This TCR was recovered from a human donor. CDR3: CTIRGTSGRNSYEQYF. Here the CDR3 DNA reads TGTACCATCAGAGGGACTAGCGGGAGGAATTCCTACGAGCAGTACTTC.